The table lists the clone carrying this T cell receptor (beta chain) with a few counts. Its specificity is not known. The data were obtained in a study of beta chain features in type 1 diabetes. Study results and limitations: There was a moderate but significant shortening of TCRB CDR3s in all four CD4+ subsets of Type 1 diabetes patients.

There are 15 residues in the CDR3. Germline CDR1 reads SGHNT; CDR2 reads YYREEE (reference sequence). J was trimmed by 5 bases and V by 2 bases; bases with no gene match: 8. Expressed TCRB transcripts were sequenced after all isolated RNA was converted to cDNA. Generated by immunoSEQ multiplex PCR, the TCRdb table keeps only in-frame clones and is missing some. The data contain 160,000 or so clones, approximately 9% of them seen just once; the ten biggest clones take up around 0.5%. Sequenced sample: central memory CD4+ T cells from blood. The source of this sequence is a woman younger than 30 with type 1 diabetes. The rearrangement uses TRBV5-4 and TRBJ2-5, with 8 bases matching TRBD1. The CDR3 loop reads CASSFGQGSGETQYF. Written as DNA, the CDR3 is TGTGCCAGCAGCTTCGGACAGGGTTCCGGGGAGACCCAGTACTTC. Complete variable domain (other parts from reference TRBV5-4 and TRBJ2-5): ETGVTQSPTHLIKTRGQQVTLRCSSQSGHNTVSWYQQALGQGPQFIFQYYREEENGRGNFPPRFSGLQFPNYSSELNVNALELDDSALYLCASSFGQGSGETQYFGPGTRLLVL.